The sequence of this T cell receptor (beta chain) was determined in a study of cytomegalovirus exposure and HLA in healthy donors. Findings and caveats of the study: Later analysis associated a missense DCLRE1C variant with TCR beta V- and J-gene trimming. Common viral pathogens (according to a later analysis) appeared linked to several of the most significant clusters. Reports credit the classifier with highly specific, highly sensitive diagnosis of cytomegalovirus status.

In regard to this clone: Antigen specificity is unknown.

13 Jbeta primers and 60 Vbeta primers were used for the PCR. The data were produced by immunoSEQ multiplex PCR, yet TCRdb's version contains in-frame clones alone and is incomplete. Of 90,000 to 130,000 clones listed, 65% to 75% are singletons. The receptor was isolated from a young man in good health and CMV-seropositive. Sequenced: PBMCs.

CDR3 amino acids: CASSLSAGLYGYTF. CDR3 in DNA: TGTGCCAGCAGTTTATCTGCAGGCCTCTATGGCTACACCTTC. The V call is TRBV27, the J call TRBJ1-2; no reliable D call. The germline gives CDR1 MNHEY, CDR2 SMNVEV (reference sequence). The CDR3 is made up of 14 amino acids. The V and J ends lost 0 bases and 4 bases respectively, with 9 bases between them.